A single TCR beta chain is shown here with its context. The sample belongs to a study of OX40 agonist ivuxolimab in advanced cancers. Overall study: Intravenous ivuxolimab at 0.01 to 10 mg/kg was given to patients every 2 weeks. A male proportion of over 75% was recorded, with mean age around 60 years and range roughly 20 to 90.

Germline CDR1 and CDR2: LNHDA and SQIVND (reference sequence). The CDR3 totals 14 residues. With 5 bases clipped from V and 4 bases from J, the junction kept 6 bases outside the gene matches. Sequencing was performed with immunoSEQ multiplex PCR; in TCRdb, only in-frame clones are kept and a portion is missing. The table has about 55,000 clones, 80% seen once. Sampling times: baseline, cycle 4 day 1, cycle 7 day 1. This clonotype was obtained from an adult with an advanced solid tumor such as melanoma, head and neck, liver or kidney cancer. The chain recombines TRBV19 with TRBJ1-2, with TRBD1 matching over 8 bases. Specimen: CD4+ or CD8+ T cells sorted from blood, collected in a trial of the OX40 agonist ivuxolimab. The CDR3 here is CASSVPQGAYGYTF. CDR3 sequence (DNA): TGTGCCAGTAGTGTGCCCCAGGGGGCCTATGGCTACACCTTC.